This is a list of T cell receptor beta chains from one sample in a study of memory CD4+ T cells and cytomegalovirus serostatus. Clones were sequenced by immunoSEQ multiplex PCR, and TCRdb holds only the in-frame ones, with some missing. The profile covers 25,000 to 35,000 clones, with about three quarters appearing a single time and 0.5% to 0.65% taken by the ten largest. The specimen sequenced was memory CD4+ T cells from blood. Receptor source: an adult in good health and CMV-seronegative. Some clones in this sample may be carry-over from other donors' samples. Both conserved end residues are part of each CDR3. Each record gives: clone size, J gene, D gene, V gene, CDR3 protein, CDR3 DNA. A D gene is named only where the DNA matches it firmly. The size entry is marked missing in some rows and otherwise reads once, few, many or a size class.

>.|TRBJ1-5|.|TRBV4-2
CASSQERGIYSNQPQHF
TGTGCCAGCAGCCAAGAGAGGGGGATTTATAGCAATCAGCCCCAGCATTTT
>.|TRBJ1-2|TRBD1|TRBV6-5
CASSYRDRGTYGYTF
TGTGCCAGCAGTTACAGGGACAGGGGGACCTATGGCTACACCTTC
>.|TRBJ2-7|.|TRBV7-9
CASSESHYEQYF
TGTGCCAGCAGCGAATCCCACTACGAGCAGTACTTC
>.|TRBJ2-1|.|TRBV5-1
CASSFGQGGGQFF
TGCGCCAGCAGCTTCGGACAGGGAGGGGGGCAGTTCTTC
>.|TRBJ2-2|TRBD1|TRBV2
CASMGQGAGGGELFF
TGTGCCAGCATGGGACAGGGGGCCGGCGGCGGGGAGCTGTTTTTT
>.|TRBJ1-4|.|TRBV10-3
CAISASNEKLFF
TGTGCCATCAGTGCATCTAATGAAAAACTGTTTTTT
>.|TRBJ2-2|.|TRBV4-1
CASSPILKTGELFF
TGCGCCAGCAGCCCGATTCTCAAGACCGGGGAGCTGTTTTTT
>.|TRBJ2-3|.|TRBV11-3
CASSLIDTQYF
TGTGCCAGCAGCTTAATTGATACGCAGTATTTT
>.|TRBJ2-3|TRBD2|TRBV4-2
CASSQGGLASTDTQYF
TGTGCCAGCAGCCAAGGGGGACTAGCGAGCACAGATACGCAGTATTTT
>.|TRBJ1-2|TRBD1|TRBV7-2
CASSAPGQGILGYTF
TGTGCCAGCAGCGCTCCGGGACAGGGGATTTTAGGCTACACCTTC
>.|TRBJ2-2|.|TRBV6-6
CASSFGTRGTGELFF
TGTGCCAGCAGTTTCGGGACCCGTGGCACCGGGGAGCTGTTTTTT
>.|TRBJ2-1|.|TRBV30
CAWKGPPTRSYNEQFF
TGTGCCTGGAAAGGACCCCCAACCCGATCCTACAATGAGCAGTTCTTC
>.|TRBJ1-2|TRBD1|TRBV19
CASSIIDREKSGYTF
TGTGCCAGTAGTATAATCGACAGGGAAAAATCTGGCTACACCTTC
>.|TRBJ1-1|TRBD1|TRBV11-3
CASSPTDRIKNTEAFF
TGTGCCAGCAGCCCGACGGACAGGATAAAGAACACTGAAGCTTTCTTT
>.|TRBJ1-2|TRBD1|TRBV15
CATSREDRGDIYGYTF
TGTGCCACCAGCAGGGAAGACAGGGGGGACATCTATGGCTACACCTTC
>few|TRBJ1-3|.|TRBV10-3
CALRIGLFNSSGNTIYF
TGTGCCCTCCGGATTGGTCTTTTTAACTCCTCTGGAAACACCATATATTTT
>once|TRBJ1-1|.|TRBV28
CASSWARGAFF
TGTGCCAGCAGTTGGGCCAGGGGAGCTTTCTTT
>.|TRBJ2-1|TRBD2|TRBV4-3
CASSQDGAGGAYNEQFF
TGCGCCAGCAGCCAAGATGGAGCGGGGGGGGCGTACAATGAGCAGTTCTTC
>.|TRBJ1-1|TRBD1|TRBV25-1
CASSVTGARTEAFF
TGTGCCAGCAGTGTTACAGGGGCCCGGACTGAAGCTTTCTTT
>.|TRBJ2-4|TRBD1|TRBV7-7
CASSPLGQQGIQYF
TGTGCTAGCAGCCCCCTGGGACAGCAGGGCATTCAGTACTTC